The 21 T cell receptor beta chains below come from one sample, sequenced in a study of vaccination and CD4 T cells after COVID-19. As to time point: late sampling 161 to 241 days after vaccination in a few convalescent patients. The sample's treatment: roughly 11-day PBMC culture with coronavirus spike peptide pools or control peptides (ViraFEST assay). At the Johns Hopkins FTIC core, DNA taken from cultured CD4+ T cells was sequenced by way of the Oncomine TCR Beta short-read assay. TCRdb re-derived calls from the PCR reads in MiXCR, one entry per CDR3 protein. Among about 22,000 distinct CDR3 sequences listed, around 46% were seen once. Their cognate antigens are unknown. The specimen was CD4+ T cells from blood, cultured in vitro, collected about 7 months after SARS-CoV-2 vaccination. The receptors derive from a human donor who had recovered from COVID-19.

The rearrangement joins TRBV7-2 to TRBJ1-1; 12 bases fit TRBD1. Trimming at V came to 4 bases and at J to 7 bases, leaving 4 bases not matched to a gene. CDR1 is SGHTA, CDR2 FQGNSA, per germline. CDR3 size: 14 residues. The CDR3: CASSWGTGGYEAFF. DNA for the CDR3: TGTGCCAGCAGCTGGGGGACAGGGGGCTATGAAGCTTTCTTT. Full variable domain (rest looked up from reference TRBV7-2 and TRBJ1-1): GAGVSQSPSNKVTEKGKDVELRCDPISGHTALYWYRQSLGQGLEFLIYFQGNSAPDKSGLPSDRFSAERTGGSVSTLTIQRTQQEDSAVYLCASSWGTGGYEAFFGQGTRLTVV.

There are a few counts of this clonotype. The chain carries TRBV6-1 and TRBJ2-5; D is perhaps TRBD2 (5 bases). Germline V gene lookup returns CDR1 MNHNS and CDR2 SASEGT. V lost 5 bases and J lost 4, with 17 bases in between. This CDR3 has 15 amino acids. The CDR3 reads CASSLRGKRVETQYF. The CDR3 DNA follows: TGTGCCAGCAGTCTCCGGGGAAAAAGGGTAGAGACCCAGTACTTC.

In this sample, this clonotype turned up a few times. The rearrangement joins TRBV20-1 to TRBJ2-3; TRBD2 agrees at 14 bases. Germline trimming cut 3 bases from V and 6 bases from J; bases unmatched to any gene: 8. Germline values: CDR1 DFQATT, CDR2 SNEGSKA (reference sequence). This CDR3 is built from 16 residues. CDR3 bases: TGCAGTGCTAGTGAGGGACTAGCGGGAGTGGCGGATACGCAGTATTTT. Translated: CSASEGLAGVADTQYF.

This clonotype has more than one count but fewer than ten. The chain combines TRBV4-1 with TRBJ1-5, with D perhaps TRBD1 (5 bases). This CDR3 is 17 amino acids long. Germline loops: CDR1 MGHRA, CDR2 YSYEKL. V lost 1 base and J 3 bases, leaving 16 bases between the germline ends. In DNA, the CDR3 is TGCGCCAGCAGCCAAGCAGGAGGGGCGATCCTCAATCAGCCCCAGCATTTT. This encodes CASSQAGGAILNQPQHF.

CDR3 residues: CASRRSEDTQYF. The CDR3 DNA sequence: TGTGCCAGCAGGCGGTCCGAAGATACGCAGTATTTT. The chain combines TRBV27 with TRBJ2-3; D not certain. The V gene lost 6 bases and the J gene lost 5 bases, with 9 bases spanning the gap. The CDR3 loop spans 12 amino acids. From germline, CDR1 is MNHEY and CDR2 SMNVEV (reference sequence).

A few counts support this clonotype. The CDR3 loop reads CASSEVRTNYGYTF. The CDR3 DNA is TGTGCCAGCAGTGAAGTAAGGACTAACTATGGCTACACCTTC. This chain joins TRBV6-1 and TRBJ1-2; D ambiguous. Trimming pared 1 base from V and 0 bases from J, leaving 6 bases between. The CDR3 covers 14 residues. Germline values: CDR1 MNHNS, CDR2 SASEGT.

The V and J genes are TRBV20-1 and TRBJ2-5, with D tentatively TRBD1 or TRBD2 (6 bases each). CDR3 length equals 15 residues. V was shortened by 0 bases and J by 0 bases, with 11 bases between the two germline ends. The germline gives CDR1 DFQATT, CDR2 SNEGSKA (reference sequence). The chain's CDR3 is CSARDAGGHQETQYF. CDR3 bases: TGCAGTGCTAGAGATGCCGGGGGCCACCAAGAGACCCAGTACTTC.

The chain is built from TRBV6-2 or TRBV6-3 and TRBJ2-7; TRBD1 aligns across 9 bases. CDR1 is MNHEY and CDR2 is SVGEGT in the germline V gene. CDR3 size: 16 residues. With V trimmed by 3 bases and J by 13 bases, 19 bases remained unmatched. As DNA, the CDR3 is TGTGCCAGCAGTTATTTCCCCCGGGGACAGGGATTGAGAAGATACTTC. Encoded protein: CASSYFPRGQGLRRYF.

V and J are TRBV10-3 and TRBJ2-1; 7 nucleotides line up with TRBD2. Germline V gene data show CDR1 as ENHRY and CDR2 as SYGVKD. Unmatched junction bases numbered 6, after V lost 4 bases and J lost 3 bases. The CDR3 has 15 residues. CDR3 in amino acids: CAISVWRGSYNEQFF. CDR3 in DNA: TGTGCCATCAGTGTATGGCGCGGGAGCTACAATGAGCAGTTCTTC.

V gene TRBV24-1 combines with J gene TRBJ2-1; TRBD2 aligns across 7 bases. After removal of 9 bases from V and 4 bases from J, the junction contained 5 bases not matched to a gene. Germline CDR1 is KGHDR and CDR2 is SFDVKD. CDR3 size: 13 residues. The CDR3 is CATGPSGYNEQFF. CDR3 coding DNA: TGTGCCACCGGCCCTAGCGGTTACAATGAGCAGTTCTTC.

The CDR3 protein is CSARPFPGNQPQHF. CDR3 coding DNA: TGCAGTGCTAGACCGTTTCCAGGGAATCAGCCCCAGCATTTT. The chain joins TRBV20-1 to TRBJ1-5; perhaps TRBD1 as D (5 bases). The CDR3 runs 14 residues. CDR1 is DFQATT, CDR2 SNEGSKA, per germline (reference sequence). V dropped 2 bases and J dropped 4 bases, with 12 bases sitting between them.

The chain recombines TRBV20-1 with TRBJ2-2; D uncertain. This CDR3 is 13 amino acids long. From germline, CDR1 is DFQATT and CDR2 SNEGSKA (reference sequence). V gave up 2 bases and J gave up 2 bases, with 6 bases separating them. CDR3 amino acids: CSARLTNTGELFF. DNA of the CDR3: TGCAGTGCTAGATTGACTAACACCGGGGAGCTGTTTTTT.

The J gene is TRBJ1-5, the V gene TRBV6-2 or TRBV6-3; the match to TRBD1 covers 9 bases. The V gene end was trimmed by 4 bases and the J gene end by 0 bases; junction bases not matched to a gene: 4. The germline CDR1 and CDR2 sequences are MNHEY and SVGEGT. This CDR3 region has 16 residues. The DNA of the CDR3 is TGTGCCAGCAGTTTTGGGACAGGGATTAGCAATCAGCCCCAGCATTTT. This codes for CASSFGTGISNQPQHF.

The chain has TRBV19 and TRBJ1-1; TRBD1 is a possible D gene (6 bases). This CDR3 has 15 residues. The germline V gene encodes CDR1 LNHDA and CDR2 SQIVND (reference sequence). V gave up 9 bases and J gave up 1 base, with 18 bases separating them. Here the CDR3 DNA reads TGTGCCAGCCAGATTTCCCTGGACAGGAACACTGAAGCTTTCTTT. Translated, it gives CASQISLDRNTEAFF.

This chain connects TRBV7-2 to TRBJ1-2, with unresolved D. This CDR3 has 15 residues. Germline V gene sequence: CDR1 SGHTA, CDR2 FQGNSA. V shed 0 bases and J shed 2 bases, with 10 bases lying between them. The CDR3: CASSLARTVNYGYTF. The CDR3 region has the DNA TGTGCCAGCAGCTTAGCTCGGACCGTAAACTATGGCTACACCTTC.

This chain joins TRBV6-1 and TRBJ1-6, with a tentative D call TRBD1 (5 bases). CDR3 length: 13 amino acids. The germline V gene has CDR1 MNHNS and CDR2 SASEGT. V was clipped by 5 bases and J by 13 bases, with 15 bases between them. DNA for the CDR3: TGTGCCAGCAGTAGGGACGGAGAGTCCCCCCTCCACTTT. Amino acid sequence: CASSRDGESPLHF.

In this sample, this clonotype is medium-sized (0.01 to 0.1%). In DNA, the CDR3 is TGTGCCAGCATCGGCTGGGCCGGGGGTTCGGGAGCTTTCTTT. Translated, it gives CASIGWAGGSGAFF. The chain couples TRBV27 to TRBJ1-1; D possibly corresponds to TRBD1 (5 bases). Trimming shortened V by 7 bases and J by 10 bases, and 22 bases separated the two germline ends. The CDR3 length is 14 residues. Germline lookup yields CDR1 MNHEY and CDR2 SMNVEV (reference sequence).

In its sample, this clonotype was seen once. The J gene is TRBJ2-3, the V gene TRBV10-3; D uncertain. Trimming shortened V by 2 bases and J by 1 base, and 4 bases separated the two germline ends. CDR1 and CDR2 from the germline V gene are ENHRY and SYGVKD. CDR3 length: 13 residues. CDR3 protein: CAISEPRTDTQYF. CDR3 DNA: TGTGCCATCAGTGAGCCGCGCACAGATACGCAGTATTTT.

This chain connects TRBV20-1 to TRBJ2-3; D possibly matches TRBD1 or TRBD2 (5 bases each). Germline V gene lookup returns CDR1 DFQATT and CDR2 SNEGSKA (reference sequence). The CDR3 consists of 12 residues. Trimming pared 3 bases from V and 10 bases from J, leaving 14 bases between. In nucleotides, the CDR3 is TGCAGTGCTAGCGGGGCGGGCGAATCGCAGTATTTT. Protein product: CSASGAGESQYF.

This chain connects TRBV19 to TRBJ1-6; possibly TRBD1 for D (6 bases). The germline CDR1 and CDR2 sequences are LNHDA and SQIVND (reference sequence). V lost 1 base, J lost 10 bases, and 11 bases lay in between. The CDR3 sequence is 14 residues long. The CDR3 bases are TGTGCCAGTAGTATAGGACAGGTTATCTCACCCCTCCACTTT. Amino acids: CASSIGQVISPLHF.

This clonotype was detected only a few times. The gene calls are TRBV20-1 and TRBJ2-5; maybe TRBD1 (5 bases). V lost 3 bases and J lost 2, with 16 bases in between. CDR1 is DFQATT, CDR2 SNEGSKA, per germline (reference sequence). The CDR3 contains 15 residues. The CDR3 sequence is CSASNPRQTQETQYF. The CDR3 DNA is TGCAGTGCTAGTAATCCGAGACAGACTCAAGAGACCCAGTACTTC.